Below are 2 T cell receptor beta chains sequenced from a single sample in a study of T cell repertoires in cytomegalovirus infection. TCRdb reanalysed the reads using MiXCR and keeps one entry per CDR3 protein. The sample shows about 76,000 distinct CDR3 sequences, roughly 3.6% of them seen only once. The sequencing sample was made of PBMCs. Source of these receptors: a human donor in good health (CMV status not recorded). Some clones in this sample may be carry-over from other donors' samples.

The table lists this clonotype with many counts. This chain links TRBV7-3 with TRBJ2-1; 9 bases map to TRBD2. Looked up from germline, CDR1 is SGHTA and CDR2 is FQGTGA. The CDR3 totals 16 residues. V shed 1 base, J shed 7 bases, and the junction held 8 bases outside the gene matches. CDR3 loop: CASSLSPRGGHNEQFF. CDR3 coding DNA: TGTGCCAGCAGCTTAAGTCCGCGGGGGGGCCATAATGAGCAGTTCTTC.

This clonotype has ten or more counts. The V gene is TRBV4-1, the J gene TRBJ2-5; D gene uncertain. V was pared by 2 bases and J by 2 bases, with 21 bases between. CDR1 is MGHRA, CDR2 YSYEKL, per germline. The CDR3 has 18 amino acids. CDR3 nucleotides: TGCGCCAGCAGCCAATCTTATCCCGTCTCTGCCTCACAAGAGACCCAGTACTTC. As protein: CASSQSYPVSASQETQYF.